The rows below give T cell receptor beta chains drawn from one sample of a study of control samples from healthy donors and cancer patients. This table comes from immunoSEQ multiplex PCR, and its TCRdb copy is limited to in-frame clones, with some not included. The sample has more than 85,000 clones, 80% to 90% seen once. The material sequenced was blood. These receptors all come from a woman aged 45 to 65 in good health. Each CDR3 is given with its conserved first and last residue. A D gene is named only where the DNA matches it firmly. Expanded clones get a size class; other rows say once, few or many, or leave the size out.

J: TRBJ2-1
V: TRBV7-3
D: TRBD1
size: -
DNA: TGTGCCAGCAGCCGAGGGACAGGGGGCAACAATGAGCAGTTCTTC
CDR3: CASSRGTGGNNEQFF

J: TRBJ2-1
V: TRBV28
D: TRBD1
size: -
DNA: TGTGCCAGCAGTTTATATTCAGGGGGCATATCCTACAATGAGCAGTTCTTC
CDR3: CASSLYSGGISYNEQFF

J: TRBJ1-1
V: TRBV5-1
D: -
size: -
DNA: TGCGCCAGCAGCTTGGATGTGGACACTGAAGCTTTCTTT
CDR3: CASSLDVDTEAFF

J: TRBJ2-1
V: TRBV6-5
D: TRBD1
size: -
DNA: TGTGCCAGCAGTAGGACAGGGGCTAATGAGCAGTTCTTC
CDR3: CASSRTGANEQFF

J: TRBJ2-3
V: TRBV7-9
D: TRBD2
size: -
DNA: TGTGCCAGCAGCTCGACTAGCGGTACGCAGTATTTT
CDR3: CASSSTSGTQYF

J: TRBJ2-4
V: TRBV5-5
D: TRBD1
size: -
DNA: TGTGCCAGCAGCCCATTAGTCAGGGACAGGGTAGCCAAAAACATTCAGTACTTC
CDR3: CASSPLVRDRVAKNIQYF

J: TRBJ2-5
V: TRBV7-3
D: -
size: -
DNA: TGTGCCAGCAGCTTGGGCCGACTCAAGGAGGAGACCCAGTACTTC
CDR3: CASSLGRLKEETQYF

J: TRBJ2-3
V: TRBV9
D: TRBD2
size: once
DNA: TGTGCCAGCAACGGCCTAGCGGAGCTCTCCACAGATACGCAGTATTTT
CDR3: CASNGLAELSTDTQYF

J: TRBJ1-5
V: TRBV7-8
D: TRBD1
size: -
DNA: TGTGCCAGCGGACTACGGGACAGCCAGCCCCAGCATTTT
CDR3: CASGLRDSQPQHF

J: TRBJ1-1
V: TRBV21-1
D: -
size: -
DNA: TGTGCCAGCAGCAAAGAGGGGAGGGTCGGCAGGGTCAGGTCTGAAGCTTTCTTT
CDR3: CASSKEGRVGRVRSEAFF

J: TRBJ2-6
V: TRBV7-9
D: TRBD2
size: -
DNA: TGTGCCAGCTCGGGGGGGACAAGGTCTGGGGCCAACGTCCTGACTTTC
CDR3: CASSGGTRSGANVLTF

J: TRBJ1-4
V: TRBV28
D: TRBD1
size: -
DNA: TGTGCCAGCAGTGCACCGGGACAGGGTAGTGAAAAACTGTTTTTT
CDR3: CASSAPGQGSEKLFF

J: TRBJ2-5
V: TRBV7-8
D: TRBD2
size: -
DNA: TGTGCCAGCAGCCGAGTCGGGACTATAGAGACCCAGTACTTC
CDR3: CASSRVGTIETQYF

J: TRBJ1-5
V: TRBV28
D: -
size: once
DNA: TGTGCCAGCAGACTCGGGGCAGCCTATCGATATAGCAATCAGCCCCAGCATTTT
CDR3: CASRLGAAYRYSNQPQHF

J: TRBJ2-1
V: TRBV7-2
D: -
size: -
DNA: TGTGCCAGCAGCTTAGAACAGCCCAATGAGCAGTTCTTC
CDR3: CASSLEQPNEQFF

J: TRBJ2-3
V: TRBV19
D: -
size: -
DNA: TGTGCCAGTAGTAGGGGGGATGTCACAGATACGCAGTATTTT
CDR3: CASSRGDVTDTQYF

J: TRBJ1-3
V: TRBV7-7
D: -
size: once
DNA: TGTGCTAGCAGCTTAGCCTCAAGCTCTGGAAACACCATATATTTT
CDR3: CASSLASSSGNTIYF

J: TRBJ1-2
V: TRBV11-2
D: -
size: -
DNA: TGTGCCAGCAGCTTTTCGGGGGGCAATGGCTACACCTTC
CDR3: CASSFSGGNGYTF